Shown below are 17 T cell receptor beta chains from a single sample sequenced in a study of TIL therapy for anti-PD-1-resistant metastatic lung cancer. As to time point: pre-treatment sample, taken before nivolumab and TIL therapy. This was the immunoSEQ v3 assay. TCRdb's copy holds only in-frame clones and misses some; the assay was immunoSEQ multiplex PCR. Here the sample spans roughly 11,000 clones, roughly 80% being singletons. The sequencing here drew on blood, taken at baseline. These receptors all come from a person aged 25-80 years with non-small cell lung cancer.

V usage is TRBV19 and J usage is TRBJ2-2; 10 bases line up with TRBD1. In germline, CDR1 is LNHDA, CDR2 SQIVND (reference sequence). With 0 bases clipped from V and 7 bases from J, the junction kept 14 bases outside the gene matches. This CDR3 spans 19 amino acids. CDR3 bases: TGTGCCAGTAGTATAGAGACCTCCGGGACAGGGGTTCAAGGCGGGGAGCTGTTTTTT. Translation: CASSIETSGTGVQGGELFF.

This clone was seen just once. The CDR3 sequence: CASSDGSGGTGELFF. Here the CDR3 DNA reads TGTGCCAGCAGTGACGGGTCAGGGGGCACCGGGGAGCTGTTTTTT. The chain couples TRBV6-4 to TRBJ2-2, with 7 bases that match TRBD1. CDR3 length: 15 residues. Looked up from germline, CDR1 is MRHNA and CDR2 is SNTAGT. The trim removed 2 bases at V and 4 bases at J, leaving 4 bases unmatched.

J is TRBJ1-1 and V is TRBV2, with TRBD1 identical over 7 bases. The germline V gene encodes CDR1 SNHLY and CDR2 FYNNEI. The CDR3 totals 14 residues. J gave up 3 bases and V 5 bases, and 6 bases lay outside the gene matches. As DNA, the CDR3 is TGTGCCAGCAGTAGCAGGGGGAAGGACACTGAAGCTTTCTTT. It is translated as CASSSRGKDTEAFF.

The chain couples TRBV30 to TRBJ2-1; unclear D gene. V was shortened by 1 base and J by 6 bases, with 4 bases between the two germline ends. CDR1 is GTSNPN and CDR2 is SVGIG in the germline V gene (reference sequence). The CDR3 is 11 amino acids. The CDR3 bases are TGTGCCTGGAGTGCCGGCAATGAGCAGTTCTTC. Encoded protein: CAWSAGNEQFF.

In this sample, this clone turned up once. The genes are TRBV9 and TRBJ2-1, with a possible D match to TRBD2 (6 bases). The CDR3 is 15 amino acids. The V end lost 1 base, the J end lost 2 bases, and 10 bases lay between the germline ends. Germline CDR1 reads SGDLS; CDR2 reads YYNGEE. CDR3 sequence reads: CASSVLGEAYNEQFF. As DNA, the CDR3 is TGTGCCAGCAGCGTACTTGGGGAGGCCTACAATGAGCAGTTCTTC. Full variable domain (outside the CDR3, taken from reference TRBV9 and TRBJ2-1): DSGVTQTPKHLITATGQRVTLRCSPRSGDLSVYWYQQSLDQGLQFLIQYYNGEERAKGNILERFSAQQFPDLHSELNLSSLELGDSALYFCASSVLGEAYNEQFFGPGTRLTVL.

The chain joins TRBV19 to TRBJ1-1; D remains ambiguous. Trimming shortened V by 1 base and J by 7 bases, and 16 bases separated the two germline ends. Germline CDR1 is LNHDA and CDR2 is SQIVND (reference sequence). The CDR3 covers 15 residues. The chain's CDR3 is CASSIVGGRGNEAFF. The CDR3 nucleotides read TGTGCCAGTAGTATAGTTGGTGGGCGAGGAAATGAAGCTTTCTTT.

The chain links TRBV5-1 to TRBJ2-3, with a possible D match to TRBD2 (6 bases). The ends were cut back, 0 bases at V and 1 base at J, with 9 bases in the middle. The CDR3 contains 15 residues. Germline lookup yields CDR1 SGHRS and CDR2 YFSETQ. CDR3 sequence: CASSLASGGTDTQYF. CDR3 sequence (DNA): TGCGCCAGCAGCTTGGCGTCGGGGGGCACAGATACGCAGTATTTT.

CDR3 DNA: TGTGCCAGCAGCAGGGGGACAGGGTCTGAAGCTTTCTTT. It translates to CASSRGTGSEAFF. This chain connects TRBV5-5 to TRBJ1-1; 9 positions match TRBD1. Per the germline V gene, CDR1 is SGHKS and CDR2 is YYEKEE (reference sequence). The junction had 4 bases not matched to a gene; V was cut back by 4 bases and J by 6 bases. CDR3 length equals 13 residues. Full variable domain (outside the CDR3, taken from reference TRBV5-5 and TRBJ1-1): DAGVTQSPTHLIKTRGQQVTLRCSPISGHKSVSWYQQVLGQGPQFIFQYYEKEERGRGNFPDRFSARQFPNYSSELNVNALLLGDSALYLCASSRGTGSEAFFGQGTRLTVV.

J is TRBJ2-2 and V is TRBV13; 14 positions match TRBD2. The J segment lost 7 bases and the V segment lost 5 bases, leaving 6 bases of the junction unmatched. The germline V gene has CDR1 PRHDT and CDR2 FYEKMQ (reference sequence). The CDR3 runs 16 residues. CDR3 nucleotide sequence: TGTGCCAGCAGCCCCGGGACTAGCGGGAGTAACGGGGAGCTGTTTTTT. It yields the protein CASSPGTSGSNGELFF. Variable domain in full (rest from reference TRBV13 and TRBJ2-2): AAGVIQSPRHLIKEKRETATLKCYPIPRHDTVYWYQQGPGQDPQFLISFYEKMQSDKGSIPDRFSAQQFSDYHSELNMSSLELGDSALYFCASSPGTSGSNGELFFGEGSRLTVL.

V and J are TRBV27 and TRBJ2-5; 7 bases align to TRBD1. The J call may be mistaken, given a closer DNA end match to TRBJ2-7. Germline CDR1 and CDR2: MNHEY and SMNVEV (reference sequence). The CDR3 has 15 residues. CDR3 loop: CASSSSDRLTYEQYF. DNA for the CDR3: TGTGCCAGCAGTTCCTCGGACAGGCTGACCTACGAGCAGTACTTC.

This rearrangement joins TRBV7-9 to TRBJ2-5; D is undetermined. The CDR3 covers 13 residues. V lost 1 base and J 5 bases, leaving 8 bases between the germline ends. CDR1 SEHNR and CDR2 FQNEAQ come from the germline V gene (reference sequence). The CDR3 loop reads CASSLGVGETQYF. The CDR3 bases are TGTGCCAGCAGCTTAGGGGTTGGGGAGACCCAGTACTTC. The variable domain in full, completed from reference TRBV7-9 and TRBJ2-5, reads DTGVSQNPRHKITKRGQNVTFRCDPISEHNRLYWYRQTLGQGPEFLTYFQNEAQLEKSRLLSDRFSAERPKGSFSTLEIQRTEQGDSAMYLCASSLGVGETQYFGPGTRLLVL.

As to this clone: The same CDR3 can be traced to other DNA sequences in this sample. V is TRBV18 and J is TRBJ2-7, with 7 bases that match TRBD1. CDR1 is KGHSH and CDR2 is LQKENI in the germline V gene. J gave up 0 bases and V 6 bases, and 5 bases lay outside the gene matches. The CDR3 totals 14 residues. Here the CDR3 reads CASSPGQSSYEQYF. As DNA, the CDR3 is TGTGCCAGCTCGCCGGGACAGTCCTCCTACGAGCAGTACTTC.

V usage is TRBV6-6 and J usage is TRBJ2-5, with TRBD2 matching 9 bases. This CDR3 comprises 16 residues. Germline CDR1 and CDR2: MNHNY and SVGAGI (reference sequence). J gave up 1 base and V 5 bases, and 8 bases lay outside the gene matches. CDR3 in amino acids: CASSPPSGTTQETQYF. The CDR3 bases are TGTGCCAGCAGTCCCCCTAGCGGGACTACCCAAGAGACCCAGTACTTC.

This chain joins TRBV27 and TRBJ2-1; 9 bases are a match to TRBD1. The CDR3 spans 15 residues. CDR1 and CDR2 (germline): MNHEY, SMNVEV (reference sequence). J lost 3 bases, V lost 2 bases, and 2 bases had no gene match. Here the CDR3 DNA reads TGTGCCAGCAGTTTAAGACAGGGGGACTACAATGAGCAGTTCTTC. This translates into CASSLRQGDYNEQFF.

CDR3 residues: CASSYPGTGSTEAFF. The CDR3 DNA reads TGTGCCAGCAGTTACCCCGGGACAGGGAGCACTGAAGCTTTCTTT. The chain couples TRBV6-5 to TRBJ1-1, with TRBD1 identical over 9 bases. This CDR3 comprises 15 residues. J gave up 4 bases and V 2 bases, and 5 bases lay outside the gene matches. Germline CDR1 reads MNHEY; CDR2 reads SVGAGI.

This chain links TRBV7-3 with TRBJ2-1; D not resolved. The germline CDR1 and CDR2 sequences are SGHTA and FQGTGA. The CDR3 contains 15 residues. The V gene lost 3 bases and the J gene lost 6 bases, with 15 bases spanning the gap. The DNA for the CDR3 is TGTGCCAGCAGCTTGGCGACGTCTCTCGGCAATGAGCAGTTCTTC. Encoded protein: CASSLATSLGNEQFF.

This chain uses TRBV18 with TRBJ2-3, with 9 bases aligning to TRBD2. V trimming: 1 base; J trimming: 4 bases; junction bases outside the gene matches: 0. Germline CDR1 is KGHSH and CDR2 is LQKENI. The length of the CDR3 is 14 residues. DNA for the CDR3: TGTGCCAGCTCACCACTAGCGGGGGCAGATACGCAGTATTTT. Its translation: CASSPLAGADTQYF.